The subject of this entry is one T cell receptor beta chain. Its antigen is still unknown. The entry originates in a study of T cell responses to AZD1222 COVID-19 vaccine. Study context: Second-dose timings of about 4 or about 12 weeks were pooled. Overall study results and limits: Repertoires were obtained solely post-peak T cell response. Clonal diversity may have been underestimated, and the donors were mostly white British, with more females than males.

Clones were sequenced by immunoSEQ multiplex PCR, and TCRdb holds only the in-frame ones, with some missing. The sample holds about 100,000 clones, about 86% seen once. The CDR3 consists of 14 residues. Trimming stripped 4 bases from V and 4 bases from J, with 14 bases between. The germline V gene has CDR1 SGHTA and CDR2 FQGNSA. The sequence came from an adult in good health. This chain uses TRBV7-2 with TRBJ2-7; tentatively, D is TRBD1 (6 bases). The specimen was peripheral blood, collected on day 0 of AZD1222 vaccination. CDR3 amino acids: CASSSQGRVYEQYF. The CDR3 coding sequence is TGTGCCAGCAGCTCACAGGGTAGAGTTTACGAGCAGTACTTC.